The T cell receptor (beta chain) under discussion was sequenced for a study of long-term antiretroviral therapy in people with HIV. The study, taken as a whole, reports: Post-ART, diversity grew, though it stayed under transplant donor control levels.

From each donor, at least one pre-ART PBMC sample and at least two post-ART PBMC samples were obtained. This clone has only a few counts. The antigen is undetermined. They ran version v3.0 of the immunoSEQ assay at survey level. A target of about 35,000-50,000 T-cell genomes per sample was set for sequencing. The table came from immunoSEQ multiplex PCR; TCRdb's copy has only in-frame clones and leaves some out. The table lists about 20,000 clones, roughly 80% of them singletons, with 15% in the top ten. The origin of this receptor is a woman between 50 and 59 years old with HIV. The sample was unsorted PBMCs, taken nearly 2.6 years before starting antiretroviral therapy.

The CDR3 reads CASRTLGNTEAFF. The CDR3 region has the DNA TGTGCCAGTAGGACCTTGGGGAACACTGAAGCTTTCTTT. The chain links TRBV19 to TRBJ1-1; D not certain. V was clipped by 6 bases and J by 1 base, with 9 bases between them. The CDR3 covers 13 residues. The V gene's germline CDR1 is LNHDA and CDR2 SQIVND (reference sequence).